This T cell receptor beta chain originates from a study of blood T cells in healthy people across ages. Study overall: Template-switching capture recovered about one barcoded beta molecule per two T cells.

This clonotype was observed once. A sample-barcoded 5' primer and a J-beta primer mix were used in a second PCR of about 6 to 11 cycles. A template-switch adaptor containing 12 random nucleotides labeled each cDNA molecule. TCRdb itself ran the 5' RACE reads through MiXCR, one entry per CDR3 protein. The data contain around 2 million distinct CDR3 sequences, about two fifths of them singletons. The germline gives CDR1 ENHRY, CDR2 SYGVKD. The CDR3 covers 14 residues. The J segment lost 6 bases and the V segment lost 0 bases, leaving 4 bases of the junction unmatched. This sequence originates from a human donor in good health. This chain links TRBV10-3 with TRBJ1-2; 7 bases agree with TRBD1. The sample was blood. CDR3 region: CAISESGGINGYTF. The CDR3 nucleotides are TGTGCCATCAGTGAGTCAGGGGGCATAAATGGCTACACCTTC.